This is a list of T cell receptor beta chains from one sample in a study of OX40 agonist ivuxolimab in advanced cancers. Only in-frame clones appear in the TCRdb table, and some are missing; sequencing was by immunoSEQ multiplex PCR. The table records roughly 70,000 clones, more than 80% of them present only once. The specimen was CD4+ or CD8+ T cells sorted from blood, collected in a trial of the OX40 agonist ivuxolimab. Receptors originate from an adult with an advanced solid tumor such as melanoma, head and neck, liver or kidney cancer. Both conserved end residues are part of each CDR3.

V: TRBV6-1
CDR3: CASYRGFGQPQHF

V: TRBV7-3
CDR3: CASSPDFGGELFF

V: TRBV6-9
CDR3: CAIERPTVEFYEQYF

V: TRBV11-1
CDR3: CASSPGLAGDEQFF

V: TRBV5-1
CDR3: CASGGPGSTPAFF

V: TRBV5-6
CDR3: CASSPPGGQPNTGELFF

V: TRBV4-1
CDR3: CASSPRDSGMSFYNEQFF

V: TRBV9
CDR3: CASSVELAGLCSYEQYF

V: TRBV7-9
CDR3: CASSFPGKRKVQFF

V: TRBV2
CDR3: CASIRTSGSEQFF

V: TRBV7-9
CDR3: CASSRTESSYNEQFF

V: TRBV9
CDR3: CASSEGTGGGYEQYF

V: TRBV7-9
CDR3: CASSRLIGWDTQYF

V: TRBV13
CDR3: CASSSQGGRTGELFF

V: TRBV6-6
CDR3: CASSYRQGFGETQYF

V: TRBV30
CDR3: CAWSRAGATYEQYF

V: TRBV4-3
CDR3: CASSQDWQGSNYGYTF

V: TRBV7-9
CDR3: CASSLGAQLKEYF

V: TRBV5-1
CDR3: CASSLSLAGGPDEQFF

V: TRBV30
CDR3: CAGTLSGGANEQYF

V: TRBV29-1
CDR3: CSVWTGDGYGYTF

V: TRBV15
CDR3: CATSSIRGSKNIQYF

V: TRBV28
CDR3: CASRPDRGNTIYF

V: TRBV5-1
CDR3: CASSPTSGRTDTQYF

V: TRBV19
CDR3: CASSIAQDGQPQHF

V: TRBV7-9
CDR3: CASSYDRGRRGYGYTF

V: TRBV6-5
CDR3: CASSYSTSGRGEQYF

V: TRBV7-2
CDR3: CASSLGTSGTDTQYF

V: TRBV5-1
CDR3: CASIQGNEKLFF

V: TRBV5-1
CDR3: CASSSGPEGTQYF

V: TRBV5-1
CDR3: CASSFGTSGNNEQFF